Following are 30 T cell receptor beta chains from one sample sequenced in a study of T cell responses to AZD1222 COVID-19 vaccine listed by TCRdb under 2021. Libraries came from the immunoSEQ multiplex PCR assay. TCRdb holds this immuneACCESS table with in-frame rearrangements only. Some clones are missing; in checked studies, unresolved V genes explain under half, and the rest has no known cause. The sample table holds roughly 160,000 clones, of which 75% to 90% were seen once. The ten largest clonotypes hold 6.9% of the sample. The label giving this sample's time point can be read as: baseline before first vaccination. The sample here was peripheral blood, taken on day 0 of AZD1222 vaccination. The source is an adult in good health.

V and J are TRBV10-3 and TRBJ1-5; D unresolved. This CDR3 is 13 amino acids long. Germline V gene sequence: CDR1 ENHRY, CDR2 SYGVKD. The germline V and J ends were trimmed by 4 bases and 4 bases, with 8 bases remaining between them. The CDR3 loop reads CAISGQENQPQHF. CDR3 sequence (DNA): TGTGCCATCAGTGGACAAGAAAATCAGCCCCAGCATTTT.

The chain recombines TRBV4-3 with TRBJ2-7, with 8 bases that match TRBD1. From germline, CDR1 is LGHNA and CDR2 YSLEER. There are 18 residues in the CDR3. The J segment lost 1 base and the V segment lost 0 bases, leaving 11 bases of the junction unmatched. The CDR3 spells CASSQEPPDRDVSYEQYF. The CDR3 DNA reads as TGCGCCAGCAGCCAAGAGCCCCCGGACAGGGACGTTTCCTACGAGCAGTACTTC.

This sequence joins TRBV5-1 and TRBJ1-1, with a possible D match to TRBD1 (5 bases). Trimming took 0 bases from V and 4 from J, leaving 10 bases between them. Germline V CDR1 and CDR2: SGHRS, YFSETQ. The CDR3 sequence is 14 residues long. The DNA for the CDR3 is TGCGCCAGCAGCTTGGAAGGGGTCGGCACTGAAGCTTTCTTT. Its protein product is CASSLEGVGTEAFF.

Points on this clone: Within the sample, other DNA sequences also encode this same CDR3. The CDR3 coding sequence is TGTGCCAGCAGCTTAGAAGGGGACAGGGGGATCACCGGGGAGCTGTTTTTT. The encoded protein is CASSLEGDRGITGELFF. The chain carries TRBV7-6 and TRBJ2-2, with 11 bases lining up with TRBD1. With 1 base clipped from V and 4 bases from J, the junction kept 5 bases outside the gene matches. Per the germline V gene, CDR1 is SGHVS and CDR2 is FNYEAQ. The CDR3 runs to 17 residues.

The chain links TRBV7-9 to TRBJ1-1; 11 positions agree with TRBD1. Germline CDR1 SEHNR, CDR2 FQNEAQ (reference sequence). CDR3 length: 14 residues. After removal of 4 bases from V and 4 bases from J, the junction contained 2 bases not matched to a gene. CDR3 coding DNA: TGTGCCAGCAGCTCCGGACAGGGGGCCACTGAAGCTTTCTTT. It translates to CASSSGQGATEAFF.

This sequence joins TRBV30 and TRBJ2-6; 11 bases are shared with TRBD1. The germline V gene has CDR1 GTSNPN and CDR2 SVGIG (reference sequence). The trim removed 4 bases at V and 0 bases at J, leaving 11 bases unmatched. The CDR3 extends over 19 amino acids. The CDR3: CAWIGGTGGPSSGANVLTF. DNA of the CDR3: TGTGCCTGGATCGGCGGGACAGGGGGACCAAGCTCTGGGGCCAACGTCCTGACTTTC.

The V and J genes are TRBV19 and TRBJ1-4, with 8 bases that match TRBD1. Germline V CDR1 and CDR2: LNHDA, SQIVND (reference sequence). J gave up 7 bases and V 9 bases, and 7 bases lay outside the gene matches. There are 13 residues in the CDR3. DNA of the CDR3: TGTGCCAGCAGCTCGACAGGGGTTGAAAAACTGTTTTTT. Translation gives CASSSTGVEKLFF.

The chain joins TRBV24-1 to TRBJ2-2, with D tentatively TRBD1 or TRBD2 (6 bases each). The ends were cut back, 5 bases at V and 2 bases at J, with 17 bases in the middle. Germline V lookup: CDR1 KGHDR, CDR2 SFDVKD. The CDR3 length is 17 residues. The DNA for the CDR3 is TGTGCCACCAGTGGAGAACGGGGGACACTAAACACCGGGGAGCTGTTTTTT. It translates to CATSGERGTLNTGELFF.

This clone was observed a single time. The V and J genes are TRBV25-1 and TRBJ2-7; weak D call: TRBD1 (5 bases). With 3 bases removed from V and 3 bases from J, the gap between germline ends came to 12 bases. The CDR3 totals 14 residues. Germline V gives CDR1 MGHDK, CDR2 SYGVNS. The CDR3 sequence is CASSDGRQFYEQYF. The CDR3 DNA reads as TGTGCCAGCAGTGACGGTAGACAGTTCTACGAGCAGTACTTC.

CDR3 in DNA: TGTGCCAGCAGTCCCCCGATTTCTTACATGCATCAGCCCCAGCATTTT. Protein sequence: CASSPPISYMHQPQHF. The rearrangement links TRBV6-2 or TRBV6-3 to TRBJ1-5; no firm D call. The CDR3 spans 16 residues. The V and J ends lost 5 bases and 5 bases respectively, with 19 bases between them. The germline V gene encodes CDR1 MNHEY and CDR2 SVGEGT.

J is TRBJ2-7 and V is TRBV7-2; D is unresolved. The V gene's germline CDR1 is SGHTA and CDR2 FQGNSA. Trimming cost V 5 bases and J 0 bases, with 8 bases left between them. The CDR3 loop spans 13 amino acids. In nucleotides, the CDR3 is TGTGCCAGCAGCACCTCGAGCTCCTACGAGCAGTACTTC. Protein: CASSTSSSYEQYF.

The chain links TRBV3-1 (or the pseudogene TRBV3-2) to TRBJ2-1; D is unclear. Per the germline V gene, CDR1 is LGHDT and CDR2 is YNNKEL (reference sequence). This CDR3 spans 14 amino acids. V lost 8 bases, J lost 0 bases, and 11 bases lay in between. CDR3: CASSWQSSYNEQFF. The CDR3 nucleotides read TGTGCCAGCTCCTGGCAGAGCTCCTACAATGAGCAGTTCTTC.

This chain joins TRBV7-8 and TRBJ2-5, with 10 positions matching TRBD1. V trimming: 3 bases; J trimming: 5 bases; junction bases outside the gene matches: 6. Germline CDR1 SGHVS, CDR2 FQNEAQ. CDR3 size: 15 residues. Here the CDR3 reads CASSLGQGSRETQYF. The CDR3 DNA sequence: TGTGCCAGCAGCTTGGGACAGGGGAGTAGGGAGACCCAGTACTTC.

The rearrangement uses TRBV3-1 (or the pseudogene TRBV3-2) and TRBJ1-2; 8 bases are shared with TRBD1. Germline values: CDR1 LGHDT, CDR2 YNNKEL (reference sequence). Trimming at V came to 4 bases and at J to 6 bases, leaving 7 bases not matched to a gene. The CDR3 covers 14 residues. The CDR3 protein is CASSLDRGGNGYTF. For the CDR3, the DNA is TGTGCCAGCAGCCTCGACAGGGGCGGGAATGGCTACACCTTC.

The J gene is TRBJ1-1, the V gene TRBV28; perhaps TRBD1 as D (6 bases). The CDR3 consists of 17 residues. Deletions cut 1 base from V and 0 bases from J, with 15 bases between. Germline V gene sequence: CDR1 MDHEN, CDR2 SYDVKM. The DNA of the CDR3 is TGTGCCAGCAGTTTATATCCCTCAGGGACAATGAACACTGAAGCTTTCTTT. Amino acid sequence: CASSLYPSGTMNTEAFF.

The V gene is TRBV18, the J gene TRBJ1-1; tentative D call: TRBD1 (6 bases). Germline V gene data show CDR1 as KGHSH and CDR2 as LQKENI. V gave up 3 bases and J gave up 11 bases, with 10 bases separating them. The CDR3 length is 11 residues. CDR3 in amino acids: CASSPGQGAFF. Here the CDR3 DNA reads TGTGCCAGCTCACCGGGGCAGGGGGCTTTCTTT.

This rearrangement joins TRBV13 to TRBJ1-2; perhaps TRBD1 as D (5 bases). Trimming pared 4 bases from V and 4 bases from J, leaving 19 bases between. The CDR3 runs 16 residues. Germline V CDR1 and CDR2: PRHDT, FYEKMQ (reference sequence). The CDR3 sequence: CASSSFMGQPIYGYTF. The CDR3 DNA sequence: TGTGCCAGCAGCTCATTCATGGGGCAGCCTATCTATGGCTACACCTTC. Supplemented by reference TRBV13 and TRBJ1-2, the full variable domain reads AAGVIQSPRHLIKEKRETATLKCYPIPRHDTVYWYQQGPGQDPQFLISFYEKMQSDKGSIPDRFSAQQFSDYHSELNMSSLELGDSALYFCASSSFMGQPIYGYTFGSGTRLTVV.

The chain has TRBV7-9 and TRBJ2-5, with D unresolved. Trimming stripped 1 base from V and 4 bases from J, with 7 bases between. The CDR3 is 13 amino acids. Germline V gene lookup returns CDR1 SEHNR and CDR2 FQNEAQ (reference sequence). The CDR3 protein is CASSLVALETQYF. The CDR3 nucleotides read TGTGCCAGCAGCTTAGTGGCTTTAGAGACCCAGTACTTC.

This chain's CDR3 is CATSFGTTSGEQYF. DNA for the CDR3: TGTGCCACCAGTTTCGGGACGACTAGCGGCGAGCAGTACTTC. The chain recombines TRBV24-1 with TRBJ2-7; 9 bases fit TRBD2. The CDR3 extends over 14 amino acids. Germline CDR1 reads KGHDR; CDR2 reads SFDVKD. J was trimmed by 6 bases and V by 6 bases; bases with no gene match: 8.

This clone occurred once. The chain employs TRBV13 and TRBJ1-1; 8 bases match TRBD1. The CDR3 length is 18 residues. J gave up 3 bases and V 4 bases, and 16 bases lay outside the gene matches. Germline CDR1 reads PRHDT; CDR2 reads FYEKMQ (reference sequence). CDR3 amino acids: CASSSLATDRGLDTEAFF. Written as DNA, the CDR3 is TGTGCCAGCAGCTCACTTGCTACCGACAGGGGCCTGGACACTGAAGCTTTCTTT.

The chain recombines TRBV9 with TRBJ1-1; D is ambiguous. Trimming left V 1 base short and J 2 bases short, with 9 bases between. The CDR3 is 14 residues long. In germline, CDR1 is SGDLS, CDR2 YYNGEE. DNA for the CDR3: TGTGCCAGCAGCGTATATCACGAAAACACTGAAGCTTTCTTT. Translated: CASSVYHENTEAFF.

The chain couples TRBV4-3 to TRBJ1-2; D remains unclear. V was shortened by 1 base and J by 4 bases, with 16 bases between the two germline ends. Germline-derived CDR1 and CDR2 are LGHNA and YSLEER. This CDR3 comprises 16 residues. The CDR3 protein is CASSQGSGLGAYGYTF. The CDR3 region has the DNA TGCGCCAGCAGCCAAGGTTCCGGCTTAGGAGCCTATGGCTACACCTTC.

The chain recombines TRBV5-6 with TRBJ2-7; 7 nucleotides agree with TRBD2. CDR1 and CDR2 (germline): SGHDT, YYEEEE. This CDR3 has 16 residues. Losses at the gene ends were 3 bases for V and 0 bases for J; bases not matched to a gene: 9. The CDR3 loop is CASSWLLAGDSYEQYF. The CDR3 DNA reads TGTGCCAGCAGCTGGCTATTAGCGGGTGACTCCTACGAGCAGTACTTC.

The V gene is TRBV5-1, the J gene TRBJ2-5; D not certain. The germline CDR1 and CDR2 sequences are SGHRS and YFSETQ. The CDR3 spans 13 residues. V dropped 5 bases and J dropped 2 bases, with 10 bases sitting between them. The CDR3: CASRRPGQETQYF. The CDR3 nucleotides read TGCGCCAGCAGGCGGCCCGGGCAAGAGACCCAGTACTTC.

This sequence joins TRBV2 and TRBJ2-7; D remains ambiguous. The CDR3 length is 14 residues. Germline V gene data show CDR1 as SNHLY and CDR2 as FYNNEI. V was shortened by 1 base and J by 2 bases, with 9 bases between the two germline ends. The CDR3 DNA sequence: TGTGCCAGCAGTGAAGTTGCAGAAGCCTACGAGCAGTACGTC. Its protein is CASSEVAEAYEQYV.

This chain links TRBV4-1 with TRBJ2-5; 7 nucleotides line up with TRBD2. With 2 bases clipped from V and 3 bases from J, the junction kept 12 bases outside the gene matches. The CDR3 has 17 residues. Germline CDR1 reads MGHRA; CDR2 reads YSYEKL. The DNA for the CDR3 is TGCGCCAGCAGCCAATCGCCCAGCGGGGTGGTAAAAGAGACCCAGTACTTC. Translation gives CASSQSPSGVVKETQYF.

This clone was detected only a few times. The chain employs TRBV6-5 and TRBJ2-1; D may be TRBD1 (6 bases). Trimming pared 9 bases from V and 1 base from J, leaving 16 bases between. This CDR3 contains 15 residues. Germline V gene sequence: CDR1 MNHEY, CDR2 SVGAGI. Here the CDR3 DNA reads TGTGCCAGTTCAGGACAGCCTGGGTCCTACAATGAGCAGTTCTTC. Translating it yields CASSGQPGSYNEQFF.

This chain connects TRBV3-1 (or the pseudogene TRBV3-2) to TRBJ1-2, with D unresolved. V lost 0 bases to trimming and J lost 7 bases, with 9 bases between them. This CDR3 spans 13 amino acids. The germline gives CDR1 LGHDT, CDR2 YNNKEL (reference sequence). This CDR3 is CASSQDLRGGYTF. The CDR3 DNA follows: TGTGCCAGCAGCCAAGATTTGCGGGGTGGCTACACCTTC.

This sequence joins TRBV5-6 and TRBJ2-5; no firm D call. Germline V gene lookup returns CDR1 SGHDT and CDR2 YYEEEE. CDR3 length: 13 amino acids. Trimming stripped 6 bases from V and 10 bases from J, with 19 bases between. CDR3 sequence: CASNPVASGDQYF. The CDR3, as DNA: TGTGCCAGCAACCCGGTTGCCTCTGGGGACCAGTACTTC.

This clone was counted only a few times. The gene calls are TRBV4-2 and TRBJ2-6; 10 bases fit TRBD2. This CDR3 has 18 residues. The germline V gene encodes CDR1 LGHNA and CDR2 YNFKEQ. With V trimmed by 6 bases and J by 3 bases, 11 bases remained unmatched. This chain's CDR3 is CASRGASGGAHGANVLTF. The CDR3 region has the DNA TGTGCCAGCAGGGGAGCGAGCGGGGGGGCGCATGGGGCCAACGTCCTGACTTTC.